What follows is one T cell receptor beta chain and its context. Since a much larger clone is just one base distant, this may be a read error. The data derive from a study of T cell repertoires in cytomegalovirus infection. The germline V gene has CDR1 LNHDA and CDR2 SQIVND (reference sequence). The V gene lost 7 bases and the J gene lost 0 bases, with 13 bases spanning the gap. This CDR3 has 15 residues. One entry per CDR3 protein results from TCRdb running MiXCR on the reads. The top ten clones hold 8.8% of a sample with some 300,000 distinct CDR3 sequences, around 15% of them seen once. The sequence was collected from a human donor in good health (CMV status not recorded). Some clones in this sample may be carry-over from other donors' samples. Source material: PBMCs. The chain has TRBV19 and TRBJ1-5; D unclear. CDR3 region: CASIKDGDSNQPQHF. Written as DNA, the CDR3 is TGTGCCAGTATCAAGGACGGAGATAGCAATCAGCCCCAGCATTTT.